The 28 T cell receptor beta chains presented below share a single source sample, sequenced in a study of shared clonotypes between healthy human individuals. TCRdb's copy holds only in-frame clones and misses some; the assay was immunoSEQ multiplex PCR. This table holds around 2.1 million clones, approximately 96% found once. Sequenced: naive CD4+ T cells sorted from blood. Subset specified: CD45RA+ positively selected. The receptors here all came from a man aged 18 to 30 in good health.

As concerns this clone: The junction does not match germline at one end; this may be a read error. This chain joins TRBV7-9 and TRBJ1-5; TRBD1 is a possible D gene (5 bases). Germline V CDR1 and CDR2: SEHNR, FQNEAQ (reference sequence). This CDR3 comprises 17 residues. This chain's CDR3 is CASSLADTPGSNQPQHF. The CDR3 region has the DNA TGTGCCAGCAGCCTAGCGGACACCCCGGGGAGCAATCAGCCCCAGCATTTT. Variable domain in full (rest from reference TRBV7-9 and TRBJ1-5): DTGVSQNPRHKITKRGQNVTFRCDPISEHNRLYWYRQTLGQGPEFLTYFQNEAQLEKSRLLSDRFSAERPKGSFSTLEIQRTEQGDSAMYLCASSLADTPGSNQPQHFGDGTRLSIL.

This chain connects TRBV7-9 to TRBJ2-7; the match to TRBD2 covers 10 bases. With V trimmed by 3 bases and J by 5 bases, 10 bases remained unmatched. Germline CDR1 SEHNR, CDR2 FQNEAQ (reference sequence). This CDR3 is built from 16 residues. DNA of the CDR3: TGTGCCAGCAGCTTTGAGATAGCGGGAGGTGCCCACGAGCAGTACTTC. Protein sequence: CASSFEIAGGAHEQYF.

The V gene is TRBV25-1, the J gene TRBJ2-5; D call uncertain. TRBJ2-7 matches the DNA end more closely, so the J call is doubtful. This CDR3 has 13 amino acids. Germline CDR1 is MGHDK and CDR2 is SYGVNS. This chain's CDR3 is CASSRNSPYEQYF. The DNA of the CDR3 is TGTGCCAGTAGTAGAAATTCCCCCTACGAGCAGTACTTC.

The rearrangement uses TRBV6-5 and TRBJ2-7; 10 bases are a match to TRBD1. The CDR3 spans 14 residues. Trimming took 2 bases from V and 6 from J; bases not matched to a gene: 4. Looked up from germline, CDR1 is MNHEY and CDR2 is SVGAGI. As DNA, the CDR3 is TGTGCCAGCAGTTACGGGACAGGGGCTTCCGAGCAGTACTTC. This translates into CASSYGTGASEQYF.

CDR3 in amino acids: CASSQVTAQALNSPLHF. CDR3 nucleotide sequence: TGCGCCAGCAGCCAAGTGACAGCACAAGCCCTTAATTCACCCCTCCACTTT. V usage is TRBV4-1 and J usage is TRBJ1-6; a weak D match, TRBD1 (5 bases). With 1 base removed from V and 6 bases from J, the gap between germline ends came to 16 bases. Looked up from germline, CDR1 is MGHRA and CDR2 is YSYEKL. This CDR3 has 17 amino acids.

The chain combines TRBV30 with TRBJ2-7; 7 bases align to TRBD2. CDR1 is GTSNPN and CDR2 is SVGIG in the germline V gene (reference sequence). The CDR3 spans 14 residues. The V gene end was trimmed by 1 base and the J gene end by 0 bases; junction bases not matched to a gene: 3. The CDR3 here is CAWSGEGSSYEQYF. In nucleotides, the CDR3 is TGTGCCTGGAGTGGGGAGGGGAGCTCCTACGAGCAGTACTTC.

The chain joins TRBV4-3 to TRBJ2-1; 10 bases fit TRBD2. CDR1 and CDR2 from the germline V gene are LGHNA and YSLEER. This CDR3 contains 15 residues. J lost 7 bases, V lost 3 bases, and 6 bases had no gene match. CDR3 protein: CASSHLAGERNEQFF. The CDR3 DNA follows: TGCGCCAGCAGCCACCTAGCGGGAGAAAGAAATGAGCAGTTCTTC.

The chain recombines TRBV19 with TRBJ1-5, with D maybe TRBD1 (5 bases). Trimming took 3 bases from V and 0 from J, leaving 12 bases between them. CDR1 and CDR2 from the germline V gene are LNHDA and SQIVND (reference sequence). The CDR3 consists of 16 residues. DNA for the CDR3: TGTGCCAGTAGTATGGGGGGTCGGAATAGCAATCAGCCCCAGCATTTT. Amino acids: CASSMGGRNSNQPQHF.

The chain carries TRBV12-5 and TRBJ1-1; the D gene is possibly TRBD1 (5 bases). With 2 bases removed from V and 0 bases from J, the gap between germline ends came to 10 bases. The CDR3 has 15 residues. Looked up from germline, CDR1 is LGHNT and CDR2 is FRNRAP. The CDR3 region has the DNA TGTGCTAGTGGTTTGAGCCGGGGGGTGAACACTGAAGCTTTCTTT. Protein sequence: CASGLSRGVNTEAFF.

The gene calls are TRBV7-2 and TRBJ2-7, with 13 bases aligning to TRBD2. The V segment lost 3 bases and the J segment 4 bases; nucleotides outside the gene matches: 3. The CDR3 contains 15 residues. The germline gives CDR1 SGHTA, CDR2 FQGNSA. This CDR3 reads CASSFGTSGKYEQYF. The CDR3 bases are TGTGCCAGCAGCTTCGGGACTAGCGGGAAATACGAGCAGTACTTC.

This chain joins TRBV28 and TRBJ1-5; D is undetermined. V lost 3 bases, J lost 1 base, and 4 bases lay in between. CDR3 length: 13 residues. The germline V gene encodes CDR1 MDHEN and CDR2 SYDVKM. In DNA form, the CDR3 reads TGTGCCAGCAGTTTCTTCAGCAATCAGCCCCAGCATTTT. Amino acids: CASSFFSNQPQHF.

The rearrangement links TRBV18 to TRBJ2-1; D unresolved. The CDR3 loop spans 16 amino acids. Germline CDR1 KGHSH, CDR2 LQKENI. V gave up 1 base and J gave up 7 bases, with 17 bases separating them. CDR3 amino acids: CASSPRADTSRNEQFF. CDR3 nucleotides: TGTGCCAGCTCACCACGTGCGGATACCTCTCGGAATGAGCAGTTCTTC.

Comment on this clone: The sample contains more than one DNA sequence encoding this CDR3. V and J are TRBV6-5 and TRBJ2-7, with D maybe TRBD1 (5 bases). CDR3 length equals 14 residues. V was clipped by 0 bases and J by 0 bases, with 6 bases between them. Per the germline V gene, CDR1 is MNHEY and CDR2 is SVGAGI. CDR3 amino acids: CASSYSTASYEQYF. In DNA, the CDR3 is TGTGCCAGCAGTTACTCGACAGCCTCCTACGAGCAGTACTTC.

The J gene is TRBJ1-2, the V gene TRBV30; D remains ambiguous. CDR3 length: 14 residues. The germline V and J ends were trimmed by 4 bases and 1 base, with 13 bases remaining between them. The germline V gene encodes CDR1 GTSNPN and CDR2 SVGIG (reference sequence). CDR3 sequence: CAWTLGVVNYGYTF. In DNA, the CDR3 is TGTGCCTGGACTCTCGGGGTCGTTAACTATGGCTACACCTTC. The whole variable domain, remainder taken from reference TRBV30 and TRBJ1-2, is SQTIHQWPATLVQPVGSPLSLECTVEGTSNPNLYWYRQAAGRGLQLLFYSVGIGQISSEVPQNLSASRPQDRQFILSSKKLLLSDSGFYLCAWTLGVVNYGYTFGSGTRLTVV.

The gene calls are TRBV5-1 and TRBJ2-7; tentatively, D is TRBD1 (5 bases). The CDR3 has 15 residues. Trimming removed 0 bases at V and 3 bases at J, with 13 bases between. Germline values: CDR1 SGHRS, CDR2 YFSETQ. CDR3 sequence: CASSLEVGAVYEQYF. The CDR3, as DNA: TGCGCCAGCAGCTTGGAAGTAGGGGCGGTCTACGAGCAGTACTTC.

The chain carries TRBV6-5 and TRBJ2-1, with TRBD2 matching over 7 bases. The V gene's germline CDR1 is MNHEY and CDR2 SVGAGI. The CDR3 runs 14 residues. After removal of 8 bases from V and 5 bases from J, the junction contained 9 bases not matched to a gene. DNA of the CDR3: TGTGCCAGCTCCTCTCGGCGGGAGAACAATGAGCAGTTCTTC. Its protein is CASSSRRENNEQFF.

The chain recombines TRBV10-3 with TRBJ1-2; no reliable D call. V was cut by 5 bases and J by 8 bases, with 12 bases left in between. This CDR3 region has 12 residues. CDR1 and CDR2 (germline): ENHRY, SYGVKD. CDR3 DNA sequence: TGTGCCATCAGTAGGGAGGAATTAGGCTACACCTTC. It specifies CAISREELGYTF.

This clone was detected once. The rearrangement joins TRBV5-5 to TRBJ1-2, with D perhaps matching TRBD1 (6 bases). The CDR3 sequence is 14 residues long. V was pared by 4 bases and J by 8 bases, with 18 bases between. Germline-derived CDR1 and CDR2 are SGHKS and YYEKEE (reference sequence). DNA of the CDR3: TGTGCCAGCAGCCCCCGGTGGGGGGGCGCGGGCTACACCTTC. This sequence encodes CASSPRWGGAGYTF.

This rearrangement joins TRBV5-1 to TRBJ1-2; weak D call: TRBD1 (6 bases). Germline V lookup: CDR1 SGHRS, CDR2 YFSETQ. This CDR3 is 14 amino acids long. The V and J ends lost 4 bases and 6 bases respectively, with 16 bases between them. The CDR3 protein is CASSLTQGLDGYTF. CDR3 coding DNA: TGCGCCAGCAGCCTTACTCAGGGGTTAGATGGCTACACCTTC.

The chain employs TRBV6-1 and TRBJ1-6; 7 bases are shared with TRBD1. This CDR3 is built from 15 residues. Germline V gene sequence: CDR1 MNHNS, CDR2 SASEGT. After removal of 6 bases from V and 6 bases from J, the junction contained 8 bases not matched to a gene. The CDR3 nucleotides are TGTGCCAGCAGCCCCCTGACAGGGATTAATTCACCCCTCCACTTT. It yields the protein CASSPLTGINSPLHF.

V and J are TRBV9 and TRBJ1-1; D unresolved. CDR3 length equals 16 residues. Germline V CDR1 and CDR2: SGDLS, YYNGEE. V was shortened by 0 bases and J by 0 bases, with 12 bases between the two germline ends. The CDR3 coding sequence is TGTGCCAGCAGCGTAGGCGTAGGAGACATGAACACTGAAGCTTTCTTT. It translates to CASSVGVGDMNTEAFF.

A word on this clone: Other DNA sequences in this specimen translate into the identical CDR3. CDR3 bases: TGTGCCAGCAGCTTAGCAGGGGGACCCACAGATACGCAGTATTTT. Its protein is CASSLAGGPTDTQYF. The V and J genes are TRBV7-9 and TRBJ2-3; D perhaps matches TRBD1 (6 bases). Per germline, CDR1 SEHNR and CDR2 FQNEAQ (reference sequence). The CDR3 has 15 amino acids. V gave up 0 bases and J gave up 2 bases, with 9 bases separating them.

The genes are TRBV19 and TRBJ2-6; no clear D gene. Trimming took off 5 bases at V and 2 bases at J, with 10 bases between the two ends. The germline CDR1 and CDR2 sequences are LNHDA and SQIVND (reference sequence). CDR3 length equals 15 residues. The CDR3 here is CASSATETGANVLTF. CDR3 nucleotide sequence: TGTGCCAGTAGTGCTACAGAAACTGGGGCCAACGTCCTGACTTTC.

This chain joins TRBV27 and TRBJ1-5; D ambiguous. This CDR3 has 13 amino acids. Deletions cut 3 bases from V and 4 bases from J, with 7 bases between. Germline V gives CDR1 MNHEY, CDR2 SMNVEV (reference sequence). The CDR3 is CASSFTINQPQHF. The CDR3 DNA reads as TGTGCCAGCAGTTTTACAATAAATCAGCCCCAGCATTTT.

The gene calls are TRBV19 and TRBJ1-1; weak D call: TRBD1 (5 bases). The CDR3 loop spans 13 amino acids. Looked up from germline, CDR1 is LNHDA and CDR2 is SQIVND (reference sequence). The V end was cut by 10 bases, the J end by 1 base, with 13 bases between. The CDR3 coding sequence is TGTGCCACTGAGGGGACTAGGAACACTGAAGCTTTCTTT. Encoded protein: CATEGTRNTEAFF.

V gene TRBV2 combines with J gene TRBJ1-5; no definite D call. CDR1 and CDR2 (germline): SNHLY, FYNNEI. The V and J ends lost 3 bases and 5 bases respectively, with 20 bases between them. The CDR3 extends over 17 amino acids. CDR3 region: CASSESPGPKNHQPQHF. CDR3 nucleotides: TGTGCCAGCAGTGAGAGCCCGGGTCCGAAAAACCATCAGCCCCAGCATTTT.

The chain uses TRBV10-3 and TRBJ1-1; 7 nucleotides agree with TRBD1. This CDR3 contains 15 residues. Losses at the gene ends were 7 bases for V and 0 bases for J; bases not matched to a gene: 8. Germline lookup yields CDR1 ENHRY and CDR2 SYGVKD. The CDR3 DNA is TGTGCCATCACGCGGGACAGTACTATGAACACTGAAGCTTTCTTT. Translation: CAITRDSTMNTEAFF.

The V and J genes are TRBV19 and TRBJ1-1; a possible D gene is TRBD1 (6 bases). CDR1 and CDR2 (germline): LNHDA, SQIVND (reference sequence). CDR3 length: 13 amino acids. Trimming stripped 4 bases from V and 0 bases from J, with 6 bases between. CDR3 nucleotides: TGTGCCAGTAGTAACAGGGTGAACACTGAAGCTTTCTTT. Encoded protein: CASSNRVNTEAFF.